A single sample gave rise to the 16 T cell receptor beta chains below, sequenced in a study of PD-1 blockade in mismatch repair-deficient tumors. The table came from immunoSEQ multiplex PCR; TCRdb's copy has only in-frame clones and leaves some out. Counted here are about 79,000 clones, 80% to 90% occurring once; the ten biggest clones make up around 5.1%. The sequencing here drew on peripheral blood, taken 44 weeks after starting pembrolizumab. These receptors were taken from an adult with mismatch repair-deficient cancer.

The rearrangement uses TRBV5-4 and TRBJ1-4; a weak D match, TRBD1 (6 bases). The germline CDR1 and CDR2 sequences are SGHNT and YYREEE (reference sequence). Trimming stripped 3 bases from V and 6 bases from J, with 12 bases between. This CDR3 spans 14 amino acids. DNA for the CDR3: TGTGCCAGCAGCTCACAGGGTGGGGATGAAAAACTGTTTTTT. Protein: CASSSQGGDEKLFF.

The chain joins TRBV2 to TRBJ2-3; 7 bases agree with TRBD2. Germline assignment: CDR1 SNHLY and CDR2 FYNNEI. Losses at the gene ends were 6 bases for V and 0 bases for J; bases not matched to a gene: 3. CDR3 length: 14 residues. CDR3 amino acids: CASRRDYSTDTQYF. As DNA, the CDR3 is TGTGCCAGCAGGCGGGACTATAGCACAGATACGCAGTATTTT.

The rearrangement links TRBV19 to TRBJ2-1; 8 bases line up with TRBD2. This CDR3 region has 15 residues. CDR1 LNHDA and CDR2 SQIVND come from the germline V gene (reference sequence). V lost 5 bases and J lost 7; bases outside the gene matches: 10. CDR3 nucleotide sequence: TGTGCCAGTAGTCCAAGCGGGAGCGGTGGGAATGAGCAGTTCTTC. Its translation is CASSPSGSGGNEQFF.

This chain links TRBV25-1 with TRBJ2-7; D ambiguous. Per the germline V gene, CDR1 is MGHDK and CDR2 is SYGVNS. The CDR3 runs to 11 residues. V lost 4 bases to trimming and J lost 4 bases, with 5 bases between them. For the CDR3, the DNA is TGTGCCAGCAGTGCTATTTACGAGCAGTACTTC. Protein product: CASSAIYEQYF.

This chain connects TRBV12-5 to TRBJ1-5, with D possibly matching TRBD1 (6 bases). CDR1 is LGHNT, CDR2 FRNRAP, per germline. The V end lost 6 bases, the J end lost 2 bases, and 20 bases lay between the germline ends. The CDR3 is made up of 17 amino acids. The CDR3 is CASGFLQGGLRNQPQHF. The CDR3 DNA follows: TGTGCTAGTGGCTTCTTACAGGGTGGACTTCGCAATCAGCCCCAGCATTTT.

The CDR3, as DNA: TGTGCCTGGACCCCTAGCGGGAGTCGAGGTGAGCAGTTCTTC. Protein: CAWTPSGSRGEQFF. This chain connects TRBV30 to TRBJ2-1, with 10 bases aligning to TRBD2. The CDR3 runs 14 residues. CDR1 is GTSNPN and CDR2 is SVGIG in the germline V gene (reference sequence). V lost 4 bases and J lost 9; bases outside the gene matches: 9.

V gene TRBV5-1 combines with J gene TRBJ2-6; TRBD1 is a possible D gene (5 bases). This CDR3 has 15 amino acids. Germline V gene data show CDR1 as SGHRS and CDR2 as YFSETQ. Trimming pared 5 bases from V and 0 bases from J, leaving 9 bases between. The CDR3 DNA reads TGCGCCAGCAGTCAGGGTAACTCTGGGGCCAACGTCCTGACTTTC. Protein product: CASSQGNSGANVLTF. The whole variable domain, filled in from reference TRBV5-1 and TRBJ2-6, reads KAGVTQTPRYLIKTRGQQVTLSCSPISGHRSVSWYQQTPGQGLQFLFEYFSETQRNKGNFPGRFSGRQFSNSRSEMNVSTLELGDSALYLCASSQGNSGANVLTFGAGSRLTVL.

In DNA form, the CDR3 reads TGTGCCAGCAGTTACGGGGTTGACACTGAAGCTTTCTTT. Encoded protein: CASSYGVDTEAFF. The V call is TRBV6-5, the J call TRBJ1-1; D unresolved. CDR3 length: 13 amino acids. V was cut by 2 bases and J by 3 bases, with 7 bases left in between. Germline V CDR1 and CDR2: MNHEY, SVGAGI.

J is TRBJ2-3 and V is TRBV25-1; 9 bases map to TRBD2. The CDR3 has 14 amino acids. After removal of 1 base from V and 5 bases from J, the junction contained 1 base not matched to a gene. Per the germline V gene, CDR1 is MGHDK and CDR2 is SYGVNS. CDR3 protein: CASSELAGVDTQYF. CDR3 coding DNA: TGTGCCAGCAGTGAATTAGCGGGGGTAGATACGCAGTATTTT. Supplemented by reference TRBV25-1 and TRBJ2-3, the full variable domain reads EADIYQTPRYLVIGTGKKITLECSQTMGHDKMYWYQQDPGMELHLIHYSYGVNSTEKGDLSSESTVSRIRTEHFPLTLESARPSHTSQYLCASSELAGVDTQYFGPGTRLTVL.

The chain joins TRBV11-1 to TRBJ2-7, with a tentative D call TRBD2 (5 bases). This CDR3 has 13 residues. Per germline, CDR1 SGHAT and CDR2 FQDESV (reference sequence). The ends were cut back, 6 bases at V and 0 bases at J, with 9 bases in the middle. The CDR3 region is CASRSGNSYEQYF. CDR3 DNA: TGTGCCAGCAGGTCCGGGAACTCCTACGAGCAGTACTTC. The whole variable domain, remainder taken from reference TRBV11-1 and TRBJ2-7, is EAEVAQSPRYKITEKSQAVAFWCDPISGHATLYWYRQILGQGPELLVQFQDESVVDDSQLPKDRFSAERLKGVDSTLKIQPAELGDSAMYLCASRSGNSYEQYFGPGTRLTVT.

The chain's CDR3 is CASSLSGIDYEQYF. In DNA, the CDR3 is TGTGCCAGCAGCTTAAGCGGGATTGACTACGAGCAGTACTTC. The rearrangement joins TRBV7-3 to TRBJ2-7; perhaps TRBD2 as D (6 bases). From germline, CDR1 is SGHTA and CDR2 FQGTGA. The V end was cut by 1 base, the J end by 3 bases, with 10 bases between. The CDR3 totals 14 residues.

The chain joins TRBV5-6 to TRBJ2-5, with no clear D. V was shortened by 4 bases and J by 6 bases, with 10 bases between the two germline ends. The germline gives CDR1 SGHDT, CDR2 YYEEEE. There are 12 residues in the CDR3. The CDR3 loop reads CASSLGHQTQYF. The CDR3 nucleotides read TGTGCCAGCAGCCTAGGTCACCAGACCCAGTACTTC.

CDR3 residues: CASSYLGVGYGYTF. Written as DNA, the CDR3 is TGTGCCAGCAGCTATCTAGGGGTAGGGTATGGCTACACCTTC. This chain joins TRBV7-9 and TRBJ1-2; tentatively, D is TRBD1 (5 bases). Germline CDR1 is SEHNR and CDR2 is FQNEAQ (reference sequence). The CDR3 is 14 residues long. With 4 bases removed from V and 5 bases from J, the gap between germline ends came to 14 bases. Based on the CDR3 plus reference TRBV7-9 and TRBJ1-2, the full variable domain is DTGVSQNPRHKITKRGQNVTFRCDPISEHNRLYWYRQTLGQGPEFLTYFQNEAQLEKSRLLSDRFSAERPKGSFSTLEIQRTEQGDSAMYLCASSYLGVGYGYTFGSGTRLTVV.

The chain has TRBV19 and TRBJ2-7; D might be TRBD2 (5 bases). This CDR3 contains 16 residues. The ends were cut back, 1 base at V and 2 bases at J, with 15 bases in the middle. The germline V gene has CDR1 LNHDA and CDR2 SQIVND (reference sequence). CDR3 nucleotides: TGTGCCAGTAGTATAGGAAGTAGCGAGAGGACCTACGAGCAGTACTTC. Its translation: CASSIGSSERTYEQYF.

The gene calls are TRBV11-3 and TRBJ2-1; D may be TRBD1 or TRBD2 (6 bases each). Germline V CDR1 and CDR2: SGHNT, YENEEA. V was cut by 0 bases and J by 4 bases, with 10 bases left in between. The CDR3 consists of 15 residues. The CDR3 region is CASSLDGGGYNEQFF. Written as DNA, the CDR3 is TGTGCCAGCAGCTTAGACGGGGGCGGATACAATGAGCAGTTCTTC. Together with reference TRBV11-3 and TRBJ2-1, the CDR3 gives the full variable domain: EAGVVQSPRYKIIEKKQPVAFWCNPISGHNTLYWYLQNLGQGPELLIRYENEEAVDDSQLPKDRFSAERLKGVDSTLKIQPAELGDSAVYLCASSLDGGGYNEQFFGPGTRLTVL.

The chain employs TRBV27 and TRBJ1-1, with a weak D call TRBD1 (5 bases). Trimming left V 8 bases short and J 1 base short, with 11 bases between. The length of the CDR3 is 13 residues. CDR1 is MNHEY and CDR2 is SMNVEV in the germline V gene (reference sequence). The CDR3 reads CASEGPKNTEAFF. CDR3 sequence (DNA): TGTGCCAGCGAGGGACCGAAGAACACTGAAGCTTTCTTT.